These 32 T cell receptor beta chains were sequenced from one sample in a study of neurological immune-mediated disorders. TCRdb fed the 5' RACE reads into MiXCR, producing one record per CDR3 protein. The table lists roughly 36,000 distinct CDR3 sequences, roughly 6.9% of them singletons, with around 5.7% in the top ten. Sample: CD4+ T cells from blood. The receptors were sampled from a man aged 50 or older in good health.

V is TRBV29-1 and J is TRBJ1-2; D gene ambiguous. The V gene's germline CDR1 is SQVTM and CDR2 ANQGSEA. V gave up 8 bases and J gave up 1 base, with 17 bases separating them. This CDR3 spans 14 amino acids. The CDR3, as DNA: TGCAGCACTCGGCAGTCGGGAGATAACTATGGCTACACCTTC. Translation: CSTRQSGDNYGYTF.

This clonotype appeared many times. The rearrangement joins TRBV5-1 to TRBJ2-7; D is undetermined. V lost 1 base and J lost 0, with 5 bases in between. The CDR3 is 13 residues long. Germline lookup yields CDR1 SGHRS and CDR2 YFSETQ. Here the CDR3 reads CASSLTASYEQYF. CDR3 nucleotides: TGCGCCAGCAGCTTGACAGCCTCCTACGAGCAGTACTTC.

This clonotype was seen ten or more times. The V and J genes are TRBV5-1 and TRBJ1-5; no clear D. V lost 4 bases and J lost 7, with 21 bases in between. CDR3 length: 16 amino acids. Germline V gene lookup returns CDR1 SGHRS and CDR2 YFSETQ. CDR3 loop: CASSKDPFGDTQPQHF. The CDR3 region has the DNA TGCGCCAGCAGCAAGGACCCCTTTGGGGATACGCAGCCCCAGCATTTT.

This clonotype has at least ten counts. J is TRBJ1-5 and V is TRBV28, with D tentatively TRBD1 (6 bases). Germline V gene data show CDR1 as MDHEN and CDR2 as SYDVKM. The CDR3 is 17 residues long. V lost 3 bases, J lost 4 bases, and 19 bases lay in between. The CDR3 DNA follows: TGTGCCAGCAGTTTCTTCGGTGGAACAGGGTTAAATCAGCCCCAGCATTTT. Its translation: CASSFFGGTGLNQPQHF.

This clonotype was seen many times. Written as DNA, the CDR3 is TGTGCCAGCAGCTTCAGGGTTTCAGATACGCAGTATTTT. Amino acids: CASSFRVSDTQYF. V and J are TRBV5-5 and TRBJ2-3, with D possibly matching TRBD1 (5 bases). The germline gives CDR1 SGHKS, CDR2 YYEKEE (reference sequence). The CDR3 has 13 amino acids. V lost 2 bases and J lost 4, with 8 bases in between.

This clonotype was counted many times. The CDR3 sequence is CSATPAAYEQYF. The CDR3 region has the DNA TGCAGTGCTACGCCGGCCGCCTACGAGCAGTACTTC. The J gene is TRBJ2-7, the V gene TRBV20-1, with D hard to call. The V and J ends lost 4 bases and 2 bases respectively, with 9 bases between them. The CDR3 has 12 amino acids. CDR1 DFQATT and CDR2 SNEGSKA come from the germline V gene (reference sequence).

This clonotype has at least ten counts. V gene TRBV7-2 combines with J gene TRBJ2-7; D is perhaps TRBD2 (6 bases). The CDR3 contains 12 residues. Germline CDR1 SGHTA, CDR2 FQGNSA. Trimming removed 5 bases at V and 3 bases at J, with 8 bases between. The CDR3 bases are TGTGCCAGCAGCCGTAGCGGCTACGAGCAGTACTTC. The encoded protein is CASSRSGYEQYF.

This clonotype was detected many times. The CDR3 here is CASTTGTSGSYEQYF. The CDR3 bases are TGTGCCAGCACCACGGGGACTAGCGGTTCCTACGAGCAGTACTTC. This chain uses TRBV6-5 with TRBJ2-7; 11 bases agree with TRBD2. The germline V gene encodes CDR1 MNHEY and CDR2 SVGAGI. The CDR3 length is 15 residues. Germline trimming cut 7 bases from V and 1 base from J; bases unmatched to any gene: 6.

This clonotype has at least ten counts. The chain combines TRBV2 with TRBJ2-7; D might be TRBD2 (7 bases). V was trimmed by 1 base and J by 9 bases, leaving 19 bases between them. The CDR3 contains 15 residues. The germline gives CDR1 SNHLY, CDR2 FYNNEI. CDR3 in amino acids: CASSEVRISGGVQYF. The DNA for the CDR3 is TGTGCCAGCAGTGAAGTCCGTATCTCGGGGGGCGTGCAGTACTTC.

This clonotype was counted many times. The genes are TRBV9 and TRBJ2-7; the D gene is possibly TRBD1 (6 bases). The CDR3 length is 14 residues. Trimming cost V 4 bases and J 6 bases, with 17 bases left between them. Germline V gives CDR1 SGDLS, CDR2 YYNGEE. As DNA, the CDR3 is TGTGCCAGCAGCCCACCCAATACAGGGATCGAGCAGTACTTC. Its protein product is CASSPPNTGIEQYF. The complete variable domain, with remaining parts taken from reference TRBV9 and TRBJ2-7, reads DSGVTQTPKHLITATGQRVTLRCSPRSGDLSVYWYQQSLDQGLQFLIQYYNGEERAKGNILERFSAQQFPDLHSELNLSSLELGDSALYFCASSPPNTGIEQYFGPGTRLTVT.

This clonotype was counted at least ten times. The gene calls are TRBV5-1 and TRBJ2-6; D tentatively fits TRBD1 or TRBD2 (5 bases each). V was clipped by 0 bases and J by 14 bases, with 12 bases between them. Germline V gene data show CDR1 as SGHRS and CDR2 as YFSETQ. The CDR3 is made up of 13 amino acids. The CDR3 DNA follows: TGCGCCAGCAGCTTGGCCCCACGGGACCTCCTGACTTTC. It specifies CASSLAPRDLLTF.

This clonotype has ten or more counts. The chain recombines TRBV28 with TRBJ1-2; TRBD1 aligns across 7 bases. Germline-derived CDR1 and CDR2 are MDHEN and SYDVKM. There are 14 residues in the CDR3. V dropped 4 bases and J dropped 5; count of bases not matched to a gene: 7. The CDR3 DNA is TGTGCCAGCAGTTGGGGGGACAGTGGGTATGGCTACACCTTC. Protein sequence: CASSWGDSGYGYTF.

This clonotype appeared a few times. The chain carries TRBV7-8 and TRBJ1-5, with D unclear. This CDR3 spans 12 amino acids. Germline CDR1 and CDR2: SGHVS and FQNEAQ. Deletions cut 1 base from V and 6 bases from J, with 4 bases between. CDR3 sequence reads: CASSLVFQPQHF. CDR3 bases: TGTGCCAGCAGCTTAGTTTTTCAGCCCCAGCATTTT.

CDR3 region: CASSWAGQGATQYF. DNA for the CDR3: TGCGCCAGCAGCTGGGCGGGACAGGGTGCTACGCAGTATTTT. The chain combines TRBV5-1 with TRBJ2-3, with TRBD1 matching over 9 bases. This CDR3 region has 14 residues. With V trimmed by 3 bases and J by 8 bases, 7 bases remained unmatched. Germline V CDR1 and CDR2: SGHRS, YFSETQ.

This clonotype was detected ten times or more. CDR3 sequence (DNA): TGCAGTGCTCCGGACCCACGGGGGACCGGGGAGCTGTTTTTT. It translates to CSAPDPRGTGELFF. J is TRBJ2-2 and V is TRBV20-1, with D possibly TRBD2 on 6 matching bases. From germline, CDR1 is DFQATT and CDR2 SNEGSKA (reference sequence). The ends were cut back, 5 bases at V and 5 bases at J, with 15 bases in the middle. The CDR3 covers 14 residues.

The table lists this clonotype with many counts. The V call is TRBV4-2, the J call TRBJ2-5, with D perhaps TRBD2 (5 bases). CDR1 and CDR2 from the germline V gene are LGHNA and YNFKEQ. This CDR3 region has 13 residues. With 0 bases removed from V and 7 bases from J, the gap between germline ends came to 9 bases. CDR3 bases: TGTGCCAGCAGCCAAGAGGACTGGGGGACCCAGTACTTC. Amino acid sequence: CASSQEDWGTQYF.

This clonotype has only a few counts. This rearrangement joins TRBV6-1 to TRBJ1-2; TRBD1 matches 8 bases. Unmatched junction bases numbered 7, after V lost 5 bases and J lost 2 bases. The CDR3 consists of 15 residues. In germline, CDR1 is MNHNS, CDR2 SASEGT. The CDR3 is CASSPGGQANYGYTF. The CDR3 nucleotides are TGTGCCAGCAGTCCCGGGGGACAGGCGAACTATGGCTACACCTTC.

This clonotype was detected ten times or more. The rearrangement joins TRBV10-3 to TRBJ1-3; the match to TRBD1 covers 9 bases. This CDR3 has 13 amino acids. Germline values: CDR1 ENHRY, CDR2 SYGVKD. After removal of 10 bases from V and 4 bases from J, the junction contained 5 bases not matched to a gene. CDR3 loop: CATSGTGGNTIYF. The CDR3 DNA follows: TGTGCCACCTCCGGGACAGGGGGAAACACCATATATTTT.

This clonotype showed up many times. The chain couples TRBV20-1 to TRBJ2-5, with D possibly TRBD1 on 6 matching bases. This CDR3 has 12 amino acids. Germline CDR1 and CDR2: DFQATT and SNEGSKA (reference sequence). Deletions cut 8 bases from V and 5 bases from J, with 15 bases between. The CDR3 is CSKGHHSETQYF. For the CDR3, the DNA is TGCAGTAAGGGACACCACTCGGAGACCCAGTACTTC.

This clonotype has only a few counts. The rearrangement joins TRBV20-1 to TRBJ2-3; D gene uncertain. Between the trimmed V and J ends, which lost 5 bases and 3 bases, there was a span of 12 bases. Germline V gene lookup returns CDR1 DFQATT and CDR2 SNEGSKA (reference sequence). The CDR3 is 13 amino acids. The CDR3, as DNA: TGCAGTGCTCCTGGGGAAGGGACAGATACGCAGTATTTT. This encodes CSAPGEGTDTQYF.

The chain joins TRBV30 to TRBJ2-7; tentative D call: TRBD1 (6 bases). There are 16 residues in the CDR3. V lost 3 bases, J lost 4 bases, and 22 bases lay in between. The germline V gene encodes CDR1 GTSNPN and CDR2 SVGIG (reference sequence). The CDR3 DNA reads TGTGCCTGGAGCCTACAGGGTAGATCGACATTATACGAGCAGTACTTC. Its protein product is CAWSLQGRSTLYEQYF.

Many counts were recorded for this clonotype. A much larger clone differs by one base, so this may be a read error. This chain joins TRBV29-1 and TRBJ2-5, with 10 bases identical to TRBD2. V lost 1 base, J lost 5 bases, and 7 bases stayed unmatched. Looked up from germline, CDR1 is SQVTM and CDR2 is ANQGSEA. This CDR3 has 15 residues. This chain's CDR3 is CSVEVTSGMGETQYF. The CDR3 nucleotides read TGCAGCGTTGAAGTTACTAGCGGGATGGGGGAGACCCAGTACTTC. The full variable domain, completed using reference TRBV29-1 and TRBJ2-5, is SAVISQKPSRDICQRGTSLTIQCQVDSQVTMMFWYRQQPGQSLTLIATANQGSEATYESGFVIDKFPISRPNLTFSTLTVSNMSPEDSSIYLCSVEVTSGMGETQYFGPGTRLLVL.

This clonotype was detected many times. This chain links TRBV7-2 with TRBJ2-7; TRBD1 matches at 7 bases. Looked up from germline, CDR1 is SGHTA and CDR2 is FQGNSA. V shed 1 base and J 4 bases; nucleotides not matched to a gene: 4. The CDR3 runs to 14 residues. The CDR3 is CASSLEGGGYEQYF. The CDR3 DNA sequence: TGTGCCAGCAGCTTAGAAGGGGGCGGGTACGAGCAGTACTTC.

This clonotype was detected many times. J is TRBJ2-3 and V is TRBV3-1; 8 positions match TRBD2. V dropped 0 bases and J dropped 3; count of bases not matched to a gene: 8. Germline V gene sequence: CDR1 LGHDT, CDR2 YNNKEL (reference sequence). The CDR3 is 17 amino acids. The CDR3, as DNA: TGTGCCAGCAGCCAAGATTGGGGCGGGAGGAGGACAGATACGCAGTATTTT. Translating gives CASSQDWGGRRTDTQYF.

In its sample, this clonotype was seen many times. The chain uses TRBV18 and TRBJ2-1; no clear D. Deletions cut 0 bases from V and 5 bases from J, with 11 bases between. The CDR3 loop spans 15 amino acids. The germline gives CDR1 KGHSH, CDR2 LQKENI. The CDR3 here is CASSPPRNFNNEQFF. CDR3 nucleotides: TGTGCCAGCTCACCACCGAGGAACTTCAACAATGAGCAGTTCTTC.

This clonotype was observed many times. The chain has TRBV18 and TRBJ2-1; 9 positions match TRBD1. The CDR3 runs 16 residues. Trimming cost V 0 bases and J 9 bases; bases outside gene matches: 9. CDR1 KGHSH and CDR2 LQKENI come from the germline V gene. CDR3: CASSPPLGTGRREQFF. CDR3 nucleotide sequence: TGTGCCAGCTCACCACCTTTGGGGACAGGGCGCCGTGAGCAGTTCTTC. The complete variable domain, with remaining parts taken from reference TRBV18 and TRBJ2-1, reads NAGVMQNPRHLVRRRGQEARLRCSPMKGHSHVYWYRQLPEEGLKFMVYLQKENIIDESGMPKERFSAEFPKEGPSILRIQQVVRGDSAAYFCASSPPLGTGRREQFFGPGTRLTVL.

This clonotype was counted ten times or more. V gene TRBV10-3 combines with J gene TRBJ2-4, with 7 bases fitting TRBD1. Germline-derived CDR1 and CDR2 are ENHRY and SYGVKD. The CDR3 contains 14 residues. V was clipped by 5 bases and J by 3 bases; unmatched bases: 4. CDR3 DNA sequence: TGTGCCATCAGTACGGACAGGAGCAAAAACATTCAGTACTTC. Amino acid sequence: CAISTDRSKNIQYF.

The chain carries TRBV12-3 or TRBV12-4 and TRBJ2-7; TRBD2 matches at 7 bases. The V segment lost 6 bases and the J segment 2 bases; nucleotides outside the gene matches: 10. The CDR3 covers 15 residues. DNA of the CDR3: TGTGCCAGCAGCCCCACTAGCGCTTTAGCCTACGAGCAGTACTTC. This encodes CASSPTSALAYEQYF.

This clonotype appeared many times. The chain carries TRBV5-1 and TRBJ2-2, with D unclear. Trimming stripped 0 bases from V and 1 base from J, with 7 bases between. The CDR3 has 15 residues. Germline CDR1 SGHRS, CDR2 YFSETQ. DNA for the CDR3: TGCGCCAGCAGCTTGGAGGGCGGGAACACCGGGGAGCTGTTTTTT. It yields the protein CASSLEGGNTGELFF.

This clonotype was counted ten times or more. V and J are TRBV20-1 and TRBJ2-7; 8 nucleotides agree with TRBD2. Germline V gene sequence: CDR1 DFQATT, CDR2 SNEGSKA (reference sequence). This CDR3 has 14 residues. CDR3 sequence reads: CSTSSGGVSYEQYF. The CDR3 coding sequence is TGCAGCACCTCCAGCGGGGGAGTATCCTACGAGCAGTACTTC.

This clonotype was counted at least ten times. The chain is built from TRBV5-1 and TRBJ2-5; D is possibly TRBD1 (6 bases). Deletions cut 0 bases from V and 4 bases from J, with 7 bases between. Germline V gene lookup returns CDR1 SGHRS and CDR2 YFSETQ. The CDR3 runs to 13 residues. This chain's CDR3 is CASSLDRAETQYF. DNA of the CDR3: TGCGCCAGCAGCTTGGACAGGGCAGAGACCCAGTACTTC.

This clonotype was detected ten times or more. The gene calls are TRBV10-2 and TRBJ2-2; 9 bases map to TRBD2. The CDR3 loop spans 16 amino acids. V was clipped by 5 bases and J by 0 bases; unmatched bases: 4. CDR1 is WSHSY and CDR2 is SAAADI in the germline V gene. The CDR3 sequence is CASSLGLAPNTGELFF. The CDR3 DNA reads as TGCGCCAGCAGTCTTGGACTAGCGCCGAACACCGGGGAGCTGTTTTTT.